This T cell receptor (beta chain) was observed in a study of Ad26.COV2.S vaccination and SARS-CoV-2 variants. The treatment denotes: some 20 received Ad26.COV2.S at low or high dose, single or two shots; 5 received placebo; per-sample allocation not given. Repertoires come from day 63 after the first vaccine or placebo injection. An 18-55-year-old adult in Boston served as donor. The administered vaccine (an Ad26 vector) expressed Wuhan-strain SARS-CoV-2 spike. There are 15 residues in the CDR3. J was trimmed by 3 bases and V by 4 bases; bases with no gene match: 8. Germline assignment: CDR1 MNHEY and CDR2 SMNVEV (reference sequence). The data were produced by immunoSEQ multiplex PCR, yet TCRdb's version contains in-frame clones alone and is incomplete. The table has 200,000 to 300,000 clones, around 88% seen once. General study points: The study found similar non-spike TCR breadth in vaccine and placebo recipients.

To note about this clone: Its target is unknown.

Sequenced here: peripheral blood, sampled in a trial of Ad26.COV2.S vaccine versus placebo. This TCR was recovered from a person between 18 and 59 years old who received the Ad26.COV2.S COVID-19 vaccine or a placebo. The chain links TRBV27 to TRBJ2-7, with 8 bases matching TRBD1. DNA of the CDR3: TGTGCCAGCAGTTCCAGGCAGGGGGCATACTACGAGCAGTACGTC. Translation gives CASSSRQGAYYEQYV.